What follows are 14 T cell receptor beta chains derived from one specimen sequenced in a study of human T cells and chemical hapten exposure. TCRdb re-derived calls from the RACE reads in MiXCR, one entry per CDR3 protein. The sample has tens of thousands of distinct CDR3 sequences, 10% to 15% seen once. Indicated time point: pre-sensitization, week 0. Treatment meaning: therapeutic diphenylcyclopropenone sensitization with weekly scalp DPC. Whole blood, unfractionated, served as the material for total RNA extraction. This sample comprised whole blood, obtained in connection with sensitization to the hapten diphenylcyclopropenone (DPC). These receptors were taken from a woman between 40 and 50 years old with alopecia areata. Some clones in this sample may be carry-over from other donors' samples.

This chain connects TRBV13 to TRBJ1-2, with 7 bases matching TRBD1. J gave up 1 base and V 1 base, and 3 bases lay outside the gene matches. The CDR3 totals 15 residues. CDR1 PRHDT and CDR2 FYEKMQ come from the germline V gene (reference sequence). The CDR3 protein is CASSLAGQDNYGYTF. CDR3 in DNA: TGTGCCAGCAGCTTAGCAGGACAGGATAACTATGGCTACACCTTC. Based on the CDR3 plus reference TRBV13 and TRBJ1-2, the full variable domain is AAGVIQSPRHLIKEKRETATLKCYPIPRHDTVYWYQQGPGQDPQFLISFYEKMQSDKGSIPDRFSAQQFSDYHSELNMSSLELGDSALYFCASSLAGQDNYGYTFGSGTRLTVV.

In its sample, this clonotype was seen many times. The chain joins TRBV4-3 to TRBJ2-7, with D maybe TRBD2 (6 bases). V was trimmed by 3 bases and J by 3 bases, leaving 21 bases between them. This CDR3 contains 17 residues. Germline V gene data show CDR1 as LGHNA and CDR2 as YSLEER. The CDR3 DNA reads TGCGCCAGCAGCCATCTCCTTGGCGGGACTCCTATCTACGAGCAGTACTTC. It translates to CASSHLLGGTPIYEQYF.

At least ten counts were recorded for this clonotype. The V gene is TRBV18, the J gene TRBJ1-1; TRBD1 is a possible D gene (5 bases). Looked up from germline, CDR1 is KGHSH and CDR2 is LQKENI. This CDR3 has 14 residues. Trimming removed 3 bases at V and 4 bases at J, with 12 bases between. In nucleotides, the CDR3 is TGTGCCAGCTCACCTCCTGACGGGGCCACTGAAGCTTTCTTT. Translated, it gives CASSPPDGATEAFF.

This clonotype was seen many times. The chain links TRBV6-2 or TRBV6-3 to TRBJ2-7; the D gene is possibly TRBD1 (6 bases). Trimming shortened V by 8 bases and J by 6 bases, and 26 bases separated the two germline ends. Germline assignment: CDR1 MNHEY and CDR2 SVGEGT. CDR3 length equals 16 residues. DNA of the CDR3: TGTGCCAGCCGGGATGACGAGGGGACACACTTCGTCGAGCAGTACTTC. As protein: CASRDDEGTHFVEQYF.

In this sample, this clonotype turned up a few times. V usage is TRBV7-9 and J usage is TRBJ2-5; the match to TRBD2 covers 13 bases. The CDR3 sequence is 15 residues long. Germline V gives CDR1 SEHNR, CDR2 FQNEAQ (reference sequence). Germline trimming cut 4 bases from V and 7 bases from J; bases unmatched to any gene: 6. The CDR3 DNA sequence: TGTGCCAGCAGCTCCGGGACTAGCGGGGACGGGACCCAGTACTTC. This translates into CASSSGTSGDGTQYF.

This clonotype was seen a handful of times. This chain uses TRBV5-1 with TRBJ2-5; no definite D call. Trimming removed 2 bases at V and 5 bases at J, with 13 bases between. This CDR3 comprises 14 residues. Germline lookup yields CDR1 SGHRS and CDR2 YFSETQ. CDR3: CASSFYGRAETQYF. Here the CDR3 DNA reads TGCGCCAGCAGCTTTTACGGGCGTGCTGAGACCCAGTACTTC.

This clonotype showed up just once. The chain combines TRBV10-3 with TRBJ2-3; D remains unclear. V was cut by 7 bases and J by 2 bases, with 1 base left in between. The CDR3 is made up of 10 amino acids. Germline lookup yields CDR1 ENHRY and CDR2 SYGVKD. The CDR3 bases are TGTGCCATCACCACAGATACGCAGTATTTT. Residues: CAITTDTQYF.

This clonotype was found a few times. The chain employs TRBV6-5 and TRBJ1-2, with 7 bases that match TRBD1. CDR1 MNHEY and CDR2 SVGAGI come from the germline V gene. There are 14 residues in the CDR3. V shed 7 bases and J 2 bases; nucleotides not matched to a gene: 7. CDR3 region: CASTQGGTNYGYTF. CDR3 nucleotides: TGTGCCAGCACTCAGGGGGGGACCAACTATGGCTACACCTTC.

This rearrangement joins TRBV29-1 to TRBJ1-1, with D hard to call. The length of the CDR3 is 11 residues. V lost 4 bases and J 1 base, leaving 4 bases between the germline ends. CDR1 is SQVTM and CDR2 is ANQGSEA in the germline V gene. The CDR3 DNA is TGCAGCGTTGTGACGAACACTGAAGCTTTCTTT. Translating it yields CSVVTNTEAFF.

This clonotype has ten or more counts. The chain joins TRBV2 to TRBJ1-1, with 7 bases that match TRBD1. The CDR3 has 14 residues. The V gene's germline CDR1 is SNHLY and CDR2 FYNNEI. V dropped 3 bases and J dropped 5; count of bases not matched to a gene: 6. Written as DNA, the CDR3 is TGTGCCAGCAGTGACCAGGGGGATTGGACTGAAGCTTTCTTT. This translates into CASSDQGDWTEAFF.

The chain combines TRBV9 with TRBJ1-2, with D possibly TRBD1 on 5 matching bases. In germline, CDR1 is SGDLS, CDR2 YYNGEE. Trimming cost V 5 bases and J 1 base, with 6 bases left between them. This CDR3 spans 12 amino acids. CDR3 nucleotides: TGTGCCAGCAGGGGGGTTAACTATGGCTACACCTTC. Translating gives CASRGVNYGYTF.

In this sample, this clonotype turned up many times. The genes are TRBV7-3 and TRBJ2-1, with TRBD2 as a possible D gene (6 bases). Between the trimmed V and J ends, which lost 3 bases and 3 bases, there was a span of 15 bases. The CDR3 is made up of 16 amino acids. Germline loops: CDR1 SGHTA, CDR2 FQGTGA. This CDR3 reads CASSLSPREYYNEQFF. The CDR3 nucleotides are TGTGCCAGCAGCTTGTCCCCCCGGGAGTACTACAATGAGCAGTTCTTC. Based on the CDR3 plus reference TRBV7-3 and TRBJ2-1, the full variable domain is GAGVSQTPSNKVTEKGKYVELRCDPISGHTALYWYRQSLGQGPEFLIYFQGTGAADDSGLPNDRFFAVRPEGSVSTLKIQRTERGDSAVYLCASSLSPREYYNEQFFGPGTRLTVL.

This clonotype was seen many times. V is TRBV12-3 or TRBV12-4 and J is TRBJ1-1; D is uncertain. V was clipped by 7 bases and J by 5 bases, with 5 bases between them. The CDR3 is made up of 10 amino acids. CDR3 sequence (DNA): TGTGCCAGCATGAGGACTGAAGCTTTCTTT. This gives the protein CASMRTEAFF.

This clonotype was seen at least ten times. The V gene is TRBV5-4, the J gene TRBJ2-6; D unclear. The V end lost 1 base, the J end lost 1 base, and 0 bases lay between the germline ends. The germline V gene encodes CDR1 SGHNT and CDR2 YYREEE (reference sequence). The CDR3 contains 13 residues. CDR3 residues: CASSLSGANVLTF. The CDR3, as DNA: TGTGCCAGCAGCTTGTCTGGGGCCAACGTCCTGACTTTC.